This T cell receptor (beta chain) was identified during a study of CD8 T cells in ankylosing spondylitis. Germline V gene lookup returns CDR1 LNHDA and CDR2 SQIVND (reference sequence). This CDR3 is 13 amino acids long. V was pared by 9 bases and J by 6 bases, with 15 bases between. One entry per CDR3 protein results from TCRdb running MiXCR on the 5' RACE reads. The sample lists 150,000 to 200,000 distinct CDR3 sequences, around a third occurring once. Sample: synovial fluid, either unsorted or a sorted T cell fraction (not recorded which). The chain is built from TRBV19 and TRBJ1-5; D might be TRBD1 (5 bases). The clonotype originates from a male donor with ankylosing spondylitis. The CDR3 coding sequence is TGTGCCAGCTCCCAGGGCCAGGGTCAGCCCCAGCATTTT. It encodes CASSQGQGQPQHF. Filled out from reference TRBV19 and TRBJ1-5, the complete variable domain reads DGGITQSPKYLFRKEGQNVTLSCEQNLNHDAMYWYRQDPGQGLRLIYYSQIVNDFQKGDIAEGYSVSREKKESFPLTVTSAQKNPTAFYLCASSQGQGQPQHFGDGTRLSIL.